These 19 T cell receptor beta chains were sequenced from one sample in a study of shared clonotypes between healthy human individuals. TCRdb's table, derived via immunoSEQ multiplex PCR, lists solely in-frame clones and lacks some. Of some 500,000 clones in the sample, 90% to 97% are singletons; the top ten hold about 0.064%. The sample taken for sequencing was naive CD4+ T cells sorted from blood. Subset here: CD45RA+ positively selected. These receptors all come from a woman aged 30 to 39 in good health.

This chain joins TRBV5-5 and TRBJ2-3; no reliable D call. The CDR3 is 14 amino acids. The V end was cut by 0 bases, the J end by 2 bases, with 7 bases between. From germline, CDR1 is SGHKS and CDR2 YYEKEE (reference sequence). The CDR3 DNA follows: TGTGCCAGCAGCTTGGGCCGTTACACAGATACGCAGTATTTT. Amino acids: CASSLGRYTDTQYF.

CDR3 nucleotide sequence: TGTGCCAGCAGCTTAGTGCCAGAGAGCTACGAGCAGTACTTC. Residues: CASSLVPESYEQYF. V is TRBV7-9 and J is TRBJ2-7, with D unresolved. Trimming removed 1 base from V and 3 bases from J, with 10 bases in between. The CDR3 has 14 amino acids. CDR1 is SEHNR and CDR2 is FQNEAQ in the germline V gene (reference sequence).

The chain couples TRBV5-4 to TRBJ2-7; 11 bases line up with TRBD2. From germline, CDR1 is SGHNT and CDR2 YYREEE (reference sequence). The CDR3 length is 15 residues. Trimming at V came to 4 bases and at J to 2 bases, leaving 5 bases not matched to a gene. CDR3 residues: CASSPGTSGTYEQYF. The CDR3 DNA reads as TGTGCCAGCAGCCCGGGGACTAGCGGAACCTACGAGCAGTACTTC.

The CDR3 loop is CASSRLAGGSEQYF. In DNA form, the CDR3 reads TGTGCCAGCAGTAGACTAGCCGGGGGCTCTGAGCAGTACTTC. The V and J genes are TRBV28 and TRBJ2-7; perhaps TRBD2 as D (7 bases). V was cut by 5 bases and J by 7 bases, with 18 bases left in between. CDR1 MDHEN and CDR2 SYDVKM come from the germline V gene. The CDR3 has 14 amino acids.

The chain carries TRBV19 and TRBJ2-1, with 7 bases lining up with TRBD2. With V trimmed by 1 base and J by 10 bases, 1 base remained unmatched. The CDR3 runs to 12 residues. Germline-derived CDR1 and CDR2 are LNHDA and SQIVND (reference sequence). In nucleotides, the CDR3 is TGTGCCAGTAGTATAGGGACTAGGGAGCAGTTCTTC. Translation: CASSIGTREQFF.

The chain uses TRBV4-1 and TRBJ2-7; perhaps TRBD1 as D (6 bases). Germline V CDR1 and CDR2: MGHRA, YSYEKL. This CDR3 is 14 amino acids long. The V gene lost 4 bases and the J gene lost 3 bases, with 13 bases spanning the gap. The CDR3 coding sequence is TGCGCCAGCAGCCGCCGGGACAAAGACTACGAGCAGTACTTC. It encodes CASSRRDKDYEQYF.

The rearrangement joins TRBV29-1 to TRBJ2-7, with 7 bases identical to TRBD1. This CDR3 comprises 14 residues. With V trimmed by 6 bases and J by 3 bases, 11 bases remained unmatched. The V gene's germline CDR1 is SQVTM and CDR2 ANQGSEA. CDR3 DNA sequence: TGCAGCGTGGAAATCGTCGCAGGGGGCTACGAGCAGTACTTC. It codes for CSVEIVAGGYEQYF.

The J gene is TRBJ2-7, the V gene TRBV7-2; D possibly corresponds to TRBD1 (5 bases). The CDR3 runs 15 residues. Germline V gene lookup returns CDR1 SGHTA and CDR2 FQGNSA. V lost 0 bases to trimming and J lost 1 base, with 10 bases between them. CDR3: CASSLAGARSYEQYF. In nucleotides, the CDR3 is TGTGCCAGCAGCTTAGCTGGGGCCCGATCCTACGAGCAGTACTTC.

This chain links TRBV12-2 with TRBJ2-7. TRBV12-2 is deemed a pseudogene. The length of the CDR3 is 14 residues. CDR3 sequence (DNA): TGTGCAAGTCGCTTAGCGCCCGGGCCCCGGAAGCAGTACTTC. Translation gives CASRLAPGPRKQYF.

V and J are TRBV5-1 and TRBJ2-7; 9 bases agree with TRBD1. Germline V gene sequence: CDR1 SGHRS, CDR2 YFSETQ. V shed 4 bases, J shed 2 bases, and the junction held 4 bases outside the gene matches. There are 14 residues in the CDR3. CDR3 nucleotide sequence: TGCGCCAGCAGCAGGGGGGACAGGGCCTACGAGCAGTACTTC. Translating gives CASSRGDRAYEQYF.

This clone was recorded only once. The J gene is TRBJ1-1, the V gene TRBV27, with a tentative D call TRBD1 (6 bases). Germline CDR1 and CDR2: MNHEY and SMNVEV (reference sequence). Deletions cut 5 bases from V and 4 bases from J, with 11 bases between. The CDR3 consists of 13 residues. The CDR3 DNA reads TGTGCCAGCAGTATACAGGGCCCCACTGAAGCTTTCTTT. This sequence encodes CASSIQGPTEAFF.

This chain uses TRBV5-4 with TRBJ2-4; possible D gene TRBD2, 6 bases. CDR3 length equals 14 residues. From germline, CDR1 is SGHNT and CDR2 YYREEE (reference sequence). V lost 1 base and J 6 bases, leaving 11 bases between the germline ends. CDR3 region: CASSLRRDSNIQYF. CDR3 DNA sequence: TGTGCCAGCAGCTTGAGGCGGGACTCAAACATTCAGTACTTC.

The genes are TRBV18 and TRBJ2-6, with D possibly being TRBD1 or TRBD2 (5 bases each). Germline values: CDR1 KGHSH, CDR2 LQKENI. V was cut by 5 bases and J by 0 bases, with 14 bases left in between. This CDR3 is built from 17 residues. Here the CDR3 DNA reads TGTGCCAGCTCATACCGGGACGCAGGCTCTGGGGCCAACGTCCTGACTTTC. This codes for CASSYRDAGSGANVLTF.

A single count supports this clone. V and J are TRBV5-1 and TRBJ1-5, with 7 bases fitting TRBD1. Germline CDR1 reads SGHRS; CDR2 reads YFSETQ. The CDR3 is made up of 17 amino acids. The trim removed 4 bases at V and 0 bases at J, leaving 10 bases unmatched. CDR3 coding DNA: TGCGCCAGCAGCGGGAAAGGGGACAGTCATAGCAATCAGCCCCAGCATTTT. Protein: CASSGKGDSHSNQPQHF.

The chain joins TRBV7-3 to TRBJ2-3; 9 nucleotides agree with TRBD2. Germline V gives CDR1 SGHTA, CDR2 FQGTGA. V trimming: 5 bases; J trimming: 1 base; junction bases outside the gene matches: 4. This CDR3 contains 15 residues. The CDR3 protein is CASSGWTSGTDTQYF. The CDR3 DNA reads TGTGCCAGCAGCGGCTGGACTAGCGGCACAGATACGCAGTATTTT. The full variable domain, completed using reference TRBV7-3 and TRBJ2-3, is GAGVSQTPSNKVTEKGKYVELRCDPISGHTALYWYRQSLGQGPEFLIYFQGTGAADDSGLPNDRFFAVRPEGSVSTLKIQRTERGDSAVYLCASSGWTSGTDTQYFGPGTRLTVL.

For this clone: No DNA is shown, since the ends of the CDR3 on it are uncertain; the CDR3 is the one TCRdb lists. The genes are TRBV19 and TRBJ1-5. The germline V gene has CDR1 LNHDA and CDR2 SQIVND (reference sequence). The CDR3 contains 17 residues when both ends are counted. The CDR3 loop reads CASSILGMGGLNQPQHF.

CDR3: CASSLAHGYTF. CDR3 coding DNA: TGTGCCAGCAGCTTAGCTCATGGCTACACCTTC. The chain has TRBV7-9 and TRBJ1-2; D gene unclear. Germline CDR1 and CDR2: SEHNR and FQNEAQ (reference sequence). CDR3 length equals 11 residues. Trimming cost V 0 bases and J 6 bases, with 2 bases left between them.

This clone is a singleton in its sample. The chain uses TRBV30 and TRBJ2-3; D might be TRBD2 (5 bases). The germline gives CDR1 GTSNPN, CDR2 SVGIG (reference sequence). V lost 0 bases, J lost 12 bases, and 13 bases lay in between. The CDR3 spans 12 residues. As DNA, the CDR3 is TGTGCCTGGAGTGTGGAGATGACTACACAGTATTTT. Its protein product is CAWSVEMTTQYF.

This rearrangement joins TRBV5-1 to TRBJ2-7; 7 positions agree with TRBD1. Per germline, CDR1 SGHRS and CDR2 YFSETQ. The V gene end was trimmed by 0 bases and the J gene end by 3 bases; junction bases not matched to a gene: 3. The CDR3 contains 14 residues. The CDR3 protein is CASSLEPGGYEQYF. CDR3 nucleotide sequence: TGCGCCAGCAGCTTGGAACCAGGGGGCTACGAGCAGTACTTC. Based on the CDR3 plus reference TRBV5-1 and TRBJ2-7, the full variable domain is KAGVTQTPRYLIKTRGQQVTLSCSPISGHRSVSWYQQTPGQGLQFLFEYFSETQRNKGNFPGRFSGRQFSNSRSEMNVSTLELGDSALYLCASSLEPGGYEQYFGPGTRLTVT.